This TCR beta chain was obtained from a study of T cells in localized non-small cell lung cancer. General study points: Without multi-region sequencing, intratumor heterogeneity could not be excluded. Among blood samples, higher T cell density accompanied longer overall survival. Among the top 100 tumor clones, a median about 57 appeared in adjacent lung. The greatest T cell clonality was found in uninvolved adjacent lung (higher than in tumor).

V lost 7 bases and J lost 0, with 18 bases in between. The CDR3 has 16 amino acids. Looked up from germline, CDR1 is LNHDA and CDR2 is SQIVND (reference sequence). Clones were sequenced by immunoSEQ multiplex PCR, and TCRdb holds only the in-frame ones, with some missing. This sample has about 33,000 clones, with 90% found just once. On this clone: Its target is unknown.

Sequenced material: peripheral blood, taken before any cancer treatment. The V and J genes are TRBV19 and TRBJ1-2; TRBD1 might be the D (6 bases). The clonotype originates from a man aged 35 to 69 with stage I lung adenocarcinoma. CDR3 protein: CASIPRTDRANYGYTF. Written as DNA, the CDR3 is TGTGCCAGTATACCCCGAACGGACAGAGCTAACTATGGCTACACCTTC.